These 20 T cell receptor beta chains originate from one sample sequenced in a study of blood T cell repertoires in COVID-19. The assay was immunoSEQ multiplex PCR, and TCRdb's table has in-frame clones only and misses some. The table includes more than 250,000 clones, around 84% detected once. The sample taken for sequencing was PBMCs or T cells enriched from blood (not recorded which). The receptors derive from a man in his forties who had been exposed to COVID-19.

The chain links TRBV2 to TRBJ2-1; 12 bases fit TRBD2. Trimming removed 6 bases from V and 7 bases from J; junction bases left unmatched: 7. The CDR3 is 15 amino acids. The germline CDR1 and CDR2 sequences are SNHLY and FYNNEI. CDR3: CASRATSGSRNEQFF. The CDR3 region has the DNA TGTGCCAGCAGAGCGACTAGCGGGAGTAGGAATGAGCAGTTCTTC.

The chain carries TRBV5-1 and TRBJ2-1; TRBD2 aligns across 9 bases. The V gene end was trimmed by 1 base and the J gene end by 8 bases; junction bases not matched to a gene: 7. Germline assignment: CDR1 SGHRS and CDR2 YFSETQ. The CDR3 is 15 amino acids. The CDR3 loop is CASSLTGLAAYEQFF. CDR3 nucleotide sequence: TGCGCCAGCAGCTTGACGGGACTAGCTGCCTATGAGCAGTTCTTC.

The chain links TRBV13 to TRBJ1-6; D may be TRBD1 (5 bases). V was cut by 6 bases and J by 11 bases, with 17 bases left in between. Germline V gives CDR1 PRHDT, CDR2 FYEKMQ (reference sequence). The CDR3 extends over 14 amino acids. The CDR3 bases are TGTGCCAGCAGAGCCGGGGGGGGAGCACCACCCCTCCACTTT. The encoded protein is CASRAGGGAPPLHF.

V and J are TRBV5-1 and TRBJ2-5; 9 bases map to TRBD1. Germline V gene lookup returns CDR1 SGHRS and CDR2 YFSETQ. The junction had 3 bases not matched to a gene; V was cut back by 0 bases and J by 3 bases. The CDR3 totals 15 residues. The CDR3 loop is CASSLAGTGKETQYF. The CDR3, as DNA: TGCGCCAGCAGCTTGGCCGGGACAGGGAAAGAGACCCAGTACTTC.

The chain carries TRBV9 and TRBJ1-2, with 8 bases identical to TRBD1. Per germline, CDR1 SGDLS and CDR2 YYNGEE. This CDR3 region has 13 residues. V shed 3 bases, J shed 7 bases, and the junction held 5 bases outside the gene matches. The CDR3 DNA sequence: TGTGCCAGCAGCGAGGACAGGGAGGGTGGCTACACCTTC. This sequence encodes CASSEDREGGYTF. Full variable domain (rest looked up from reference TRBV9 and TRBJ1-2): DSGVTQTPKHLITATGQRVTLRCSPRSGDLSVYWYQQSLDQGLQFLIQYYNGEERAKGNILERFSAQQFPDLHSELNLSSLELGDSALYFCASSEDREGGYTFGSGTRLTVV.

This chain links TRBV11-3 with TRBJ2-6, with 9 bases identical to TRBD1. Germline CDR1 is SGHNT and CDR2 is YENEEA. The V segment lost 5 bases and the J segment 0 bases; nucleotides outside the gene matches: 14. The CDR3 covers 20 residues. The CDR3 spells CASSARQGGEESSGANVLTF. CDR3 nucleotide sequence: TGTGCCAGCAGCGCTAGACAGGGGGGAGAAGAAAGCTCTGGGGCCAACGTCCTGACTTTC.

This clone came up once. The chain has TRBV18 and TRBJ1-6; the D gene is possibly TRBD1 (6 bases). Trimming left V 3 bases short and J 7 bases short, with 13 bases between. Per the germline V gene, CDR1 is KGHSH and CDR2 is LQKENI. The CDR3 consists of 15 residues. CDR3 bases: TGTGCCAGCTCACCTGCCCGGGACAAGAATTCACCCCTCCACTTT. It is translated as CASSPARDKNSPLHF.

This rearrangement joins TRBV7-9 to TRBJ1-1, with 7 bases lining up with TRBD1. CDR3 length equals 14 residues. With V trimmed by 5 bases and J by 5 bases, 8 bases remained unmatched. Germline V gene data show CDR1 as SEHNR and CDR2 as FQNEAQ (reference sequence). CDR3 in amino acids: CASSPDRILTEAFF. The DNA of the CDR3 is TGTGCCAGCAGCCCGGACAGGATTCTTACTGAAGCTTTCTTT.

This chain connects TRBV6-5 to TRBJ1-2; 8 bases map to TRBD1. Germline V gives CDR1 MNHEY, CDR2 SVGAGI. The trim removed 8 bases at V and 6 bases at J, leaving 14 bases unmatched. This CDR3 region has 15 residues. CDR3 DNA: TGTGCCAGCCTACCACCGGGACAGGTTTTGCATGGCTACACCTTC. Translation gives CASLPPGQVLHGYTF.

A single count supports this clone. The chain is built from TRBV30 and TRBJ2-5, with 9 bases fitting TRBD2. The CDR3 runs to 15 residues. V shed 3 bases, J shed 5 bases, and the junction held 10 bases outside the gene matches. From germline, CDR1 is GTSNPN and CDR2 SVGIG (reference sequence). The DNA for the CDR3 is TGTGCCTGGAGCTCGGGTAGCGGGAGCAGGGAGACCCAGTACTTC. As protein: CAWSSGSGSRETQYF.

The chain combines TRBV6-4 with TRBJ1-5; 8 bases map to TRBD1. The CDR3 has 14 residues. Germline CDR1 and CDR2: MRHNA and SNTAGT. J was trimmed by 5 bases and V by 4 bases; bases with no gene match: 4. The CDR3 DNA follows: TGTGCCAGCAGTGCAACAGGGGGGGATCAGCCCCAGCATTTT. Its translation: CASSATGGDQPQHF.

This chain connects TRBV18 to TRBJ1-5; no firm D call. The CDR3 has 15 amino acids. Looked up from germline, CDR1 is KGHSH and CDR2 is LQKENI. Trimming shortened V by 3 bases and J by 2 bases, and 11 bases separated the two germline ends. DNA of the CDR3: TGTGCCAGCTCACCCCTGGGGAGCGGCAATCAGCCCCAGCATTTT. Amino acid sequence: CASSPLGSGNQPQHF.

The chain employs TRBV10-3 and TRBJ2-6; TRBD1 aligns across 8 bases. This CDR3 region has 24 residues. With V trimmed by 3 bases and J by 1 base, 26 bases remained unmatched. Germline V CDR1 and CDR2: ENHRY, SYGVKD. This CDR3 is CAISDPETGVLTGQEPSGANVLTF. CDR3 DNA: TGTGCCATCAGTGACCCCGAAACCGGGGTTTTGACGGGACAGGAACCTTCTGGGGCCAACGTCCTGACTTTC.

Only one count was recorded for this clone. The conserved phenylalanine or tryptophan is not found at the CDR3 terminus, so this likely reflects a read error. The DNA is omitted, as the CDR3 cannot be located on it reliably, and the CDR3 follows TCRdb's listing. V gene TRBV5-6 combines with J gene TRBJ2-7; the table's D call of TRBD1 was not tested on the DNA. Germline V lookup: CDR1 SGHDT, CDR2 YYEEEE. The CDR3 is 15 amino acids long, termini counted. This chain's CDR3 is CASSLSFELRQVRLL.

Details on this clone: An end of the junction differs from the germline gene, which may be a read error. The chain links TRBV7-7 to TRBJ2-1; 11 nucleotides align to TRBD2. CDR3 length equals 15 residues. Germline-derived CDR1 and CDR2 are SSHAT and FNYEAQ (reference sequence). Written as DNA, the CDR3 is TGTGCTAGCAGCTTGGAGACTAGCGGGGATAGTGAGCAGTTCTTC. Translating it yields CASSLETSGDSEQFF.

This chain joins TRBV7-6 and TRBJ1-2, with TRBD1 matching 8 bases. Trimming took 1 base from V and 7 from J; bases not matched to a gene: 8. The V gene's germline CDR1 is SGHVS and CDR2 FNYEAQ. The CDR3 sequence is 15 residues long. This chain's CDR3 is CASSLDRGTSGGYTF. The CDR3 DNA sequence: TGTGCCAGCAGCTTAGACAGGGGGACCAGTGGTGGCTACACCTTC.

The genes are TRBV25-1 and TRBJ2-5, with TRBD2 matching over 7 bases. Trimming at V came to 6 bases and at J to 3 bases, leaving 10 bases not matched to a gene. The CDR3 loop spans 15 amino acids. Per the germline V gene, CDR1 is MGHDK and CDR2 is SYGVNS. Here the CDR3 DNA reads TGTGCCAGCAGCGCCACAACTAGCGCGAAAGAGACCCAGTACTTC. It yields the protein CASSATTSAKETQYF.

This rearrangement joins TRBV6-5 to TRBJ1-3; maybe TRBD1 (6 bases). This CDR3 has 15 residues. V dropped 7 bases and J dropped 2 bases, with 15 bases sitting between them. Germline lookup yields CDR1 MNHEY and CDR2 SVGAGI. In DNA form, the CDR3 reads TGTGCCAGCATGGGGGCGGGAGAAACTGGAAACACCATATATTTT. Translating gives CASMGAGETGNTIYF.

This chain uses TRBV19 with TRBJ1-5; TRBD1 agrees at 7 bases. Per germline, CDR1 LNHDA and CDR2 SQIVND (reference sequence). CDR3 length equals 13 residues. The V gene end was trimmed by 7 bases and the J gene end by 6 bases; junction bases not matched to a gene: 6. CDR3 nucleotides: TGTGCCAGTACTTTGACAGGGCGTCAGCCCCAGCATTTT. It is translated as CASTLTGRQPQHF.

This clone was detected a few times. The chain joins TRBV12-3 or TRBV12-4 to TRBJ1-1; maybe TRBD1 (6 bases). The CDR3 sequence is 13 residues long. The germline V and J ends were trimmed by 8 bases and 2 bases, with 12 bases remaining between them. CDR3 residues: CASYRASNTEAFF. In DNA, the CDR3 is TGTGCCAGCTACAGGGCAAGTAACACTGAAGCTTTCTTT.